A selection of T cell receptor beta chains follows, all from one sample in a study of blood T cell repertoires in COVID-19. TCRdb's table, derived via immunoSEQ multiplex PCR, lists solely in-frame clones and lacks some. Here the sample spans 120,000 or so clones, around four fifths being singletons. Input material: peripheral blood. All receptors derive from a man aged 55 to 70 with active or convalescent COVID-19. CDR3s include the opening cysteine and the closing phenylalanine or tryptophan. The D gene is left open where the match is weak. The size of a clone is reported for some rows only, either as once, few or many, or as a class for expanded clones.

clone_size,v_call,d_call,j_call,cdr3_length,cdr3_nt,cdr3_aa
once,TRBV27,TRBD2,TRBJ2-2,15,TGTGCCAGCAGGGGGAGGGTGAGGAACACCGGGGAGCTGTTTTTT,CASRGRVRNTGELFF
-,TRBV5-1,TRBD2,TRBJ2-3,15,TGCGCCAGCAGCTTGGCACTAGCGAATATCGATACGCAGTATTTT,CASSLALANIDTQYF
-,TRBV28,-,TRBJ1-5,16,TGTGCCAGCAGTTCTCTCCGGGCGGGGGCGCATCAGCCCCAGCATTTT,CASSSLRAGAHQPQHF
-,TRBV5-4,TRBD2,TRBJ2-1,16,TGTGCCAGCAGTCGGACTAGCGGGGGCTCCTACAATGAGCAGTTCTTC,CASSRTSGGSYNEQFF
-,TRBV4-1,-,TRBJ1-1,15,TGCGCCAGCAGCCCTCGACAGCGCGCCTTCACTGAAGCTTTCTTT,CASSPRQRAFTEAFF
-,TRBV5-1,TRBD2,TRBJ2-5,16,TGCGCCAGCAGTCCCGGACTAGCGGGAGGTCAAGAGACCCAGTACTTC,CASSPGLAGGQETQYF
few,TRBV30,TRBD2,TRBJ2-1,14,TGTGCCTGGAGTGCGGGACTAGAATCGGATGAGCAGTTCTTC,CAWSAGLESDEQFF
-,TRBV13,TRBD2,TRBJ2-7,15,TGTGCCAGCAGCTTAGGGCTAGCGGGAGAATACGAGCAGTACTTC,CASSLGLAGEYEQYF
-,TRBV5-1,-,TRBJ2-5,14,TGCGCCAGCAGCTTTGACGGGAACCAAGAGACCCAGTACTTC,CASSFDGNQETQYF
once,TRBV19,TRBD1,TRBJ2-2,18,TGTGCCAGTAAGGTCGAGAGAGCGCGACAGGGGAACACCGGGGAGCTGTTTTTT,CASKVERARQGNTGELFF